This TCR beta chain appears in the sequencing data of a study of coeliac disease. As regards this clone: Antigen unknown.

There are 15 residues in the CDR3. The germline CDR1 and CDR2 sequences are LGHNA and YSLEER. With 1 base removed from V and 1 base from J, the gap between germline ends came to 8 bases. Study-level points and caveats: Lower clonality than controls marked TRB and TRG repertoires from active celiac intraepithelial and lamina propria samples.

Generated by immunoSEQ multiplex PCR, the TCRdb table keeps only in-frame clones and is missing some. In the table there are just over 7,000 clones, about 60% of which are singletons. The origin of this receptor is a woman aged 55-70 years with active celiac disease. This rearrangement joins TRBV4-3 to TRBJ1-5; D not certain. The specimen was lamina propria lymphocytes from the gut. CDR3 sequence (DNA): TGCGCCAGCAGCCAAGGAGCGAGCAGCAATCAGCCCCAGCATTTT. It codes for CASSQGASSNQPQHF.